The 17 T cell receptor beta chains given below trace back to one sample, sequenced in a study of cytomegalovirus exposure and HLA in healthy donors. It was with 60 Vbeta and 13 Jbeta primers that the PCR ran. The table came from immunoSEQ multiplex PCR; TCRdb's copy has only in-frame clones and leaves some out. The repertoire includes 100,000 or so clones, 75% to 90% of them detected once, and around 2.6% sits in the top ten. The source material was PBMCs. These receptors all stem from a man aged 35-49 years in good health and CMV-seronegative.

The rearrangement links TRBV19 to TRBJ1-5; D call uncertain. V shed 3 bases and J shed 0 bases, with 9 bases lying between them. Germline CDR1 and CDR2: LNHDA and SQIVND (reference sequence). The CDR3 covers 15 residues. CDR3 region: CASSIFLNSNQPQHF. The CDR3 bases are TGTGCCAGTAGTATCTTTCTAAATAGCAATCAGCCCCAGCATTTT.

This clone has a handful of counts. The chain recombines TRBV9 with TRBJ1-6; 9 bases align to TRBD1. Germline lookup yields CDR1 SGDLS and CDR2 YYNGEE. J was trimmed by 9 bases and V by 6 bases; bases with no gene match: 13. There are 16 residues in the CDR3. CDR3 DNA sequence: TGTGCCAGCATCCGAGAGTCCGGGACAGGGAGTTCACCCCTCCACTTT. Its translation: CASIRESGTGSSPLHF.

The rearrangement uses TRBV5-1 and TRBJ1-1; D might be TRBD1 (6 bases). Deletions cut 0 bases from V and 1 base from J, with 10 bases between. The germline V gene has CDR1 SGHRS and CDR2 YFSETQ. The CDR3 runs to 15 residues. The CDR3 spells CASSLDLTGNTEAFF. The CDR3 DNA reads as TGCGCCAGCAGCTTGGATCTGACAGGGAACACTGAAGCTTTCTTT. Complete variable domain (other parts from reference TRBV5-1 and TRBJ1-1): KAGVTQTPRYLIKTRGQQVTLSCSPISGHRSVSWYQQTPGQGLQFLFEYFSETQRNKGNFPGRFSGRQFSNSRSEMNVSTLELGDSALYLCASSLDLTGNTEAFFGQGTRLTVV.

The CDR3 protein is CASKGLGSETQYF. The CDR3 region has the DNA TGTGCCAGCAAAGGACTAGGGTCGGAGACCCAGTACTTC. The chain uses TRBV18 and TRBJ2-5, with 7 bases aligning to TRBD2. The CDR3 spans 13 residues. Per germline, CDR1 KGHSH and CDR2 LQKENI. Germline trimming cut 8 bases from V and 5 bases from J; bases unmatched to any gene: 8.

The V call is TRBV11-1, the J call TRBJ1-1, with 7 positions matching TRBD1. Trimming took 1 base from V and 4 from J; bases not matched to a gene: 3. Germline V lookup: CDR1 SGHAT, CDR2 FQDESV (reference sequence). The CDR3 extends over 14 amino acids. CDR3 sequence reads: CASSLGQGGTEAFF. In DNA, the CDR3 is TGTGCCAGCAGCTTAGGACAGGGTGGCACTGAAGCTTTCTTT.

The genes are TRBV27 and TRBJ1-5, with D perhaps TRBD1 (6 bases). The ends were cut back, 4 bases at V and 6 bases at J, with 16 bases in the middle. CDR1 MNHEY and CDR2 SMNVEV come from the germline V gene (reference sequence). The CDR3 spans 15 residues. CDR3 loop: CASSSRYREGQPQHF. CDR3 DNA sequence: TGTGCCAGCAGTTCTCGGTACAGGGAGGGTCAGCCCCAGCATTTT.

The chain joins TRBV29-1 to TRBJ1-1; 7 bases map to TRBD1. The trim removed 2 bases at V and 3 bases at J, leaving 3 bases unmatched. The length of the CDR3 is 13 residues. Germline CDR1 and CDR2: SQVTM and ANQGSEA. The chain's CDR3 is CSVEPRGDTEAFF. CDR3 nucleotide sequence: TGCAGCGTTGAACCCAGGGGGGACACTGAAGCTTTCTTT.

In regard to this clone: At one end, the junction sequence differs from germline, possibly due to a read error. The rearrangement joins TRBV7-9 to TRBJ1-3; 9 bases map to TRBD1. CDR1 and CDR2 from the germline V gene are SEHNR and FQNEAQ (reference sequence). There are 14 residues in the CDR3. The CDR3 DNA follows: TGTTCCAGCAGCTTAACGGACAGGGGCGCAGCCATATATTTT. Its translation is CSSSLTDRGAAIYF.

This clone was observed a single time. The chain joins TRBV5-1 to TRBJ2-6, with D hard to call. Germline V gene data show CDR1 as SGHRS and CDR2 as YFSETQ. V was trimmed by 1 base and J by 0 bases, leaving 5 bases between them. CDR3 length: 15 amino acids. The DNA for the CDR3 is TGCGCCAGCAGCTTGTACGGCTCTGGGGCCAACGTCCTGACTTTC. Encoded protein: CASSLYGSGANVLTF.

The rearrangement joins TRBV15 to TRBJ1-5; D gene unclear. Per the germline V gene, CDR1 is LNHNV and CDR2 is YYDKDF (reference sequence). CDR3 length: 17 residues. V was trimmed by 3 bases and J by 2 bases, leaving 17 bases between them. The DNA of the CDR3 is TGTGCCACCAGCAGGCCATGGTCCCACGGGGGCAATCAGCCCCAGCATTTT. Translation gives CATSRPWSHGGNQPQHF.

The chain uses TRBV2 and TRBJ2-7; D unclear. The CDR3 has 12 amino acids. CDR1 is SNHLY, CDR2 FYNNEI, per germline. Trimming shortened V by 4 bases and J by 0 bases, and 4 bases separated the two germline ends. The CDR3 DNA sequence: TGTGCCAGCAGTGCGTACTCCTACGAGCAGTACTTC. It is translated as CASSAYSYEQYF.

The CDR3 loop is CASRPGLAGGNEQFF. The CDR3 nucleotides are TGTGCCAGCAGACCCGGACTAGCGGGGGGTAATGAGCAGTTCTTC. The chain is built from TRBV7-2 and TRBJ2-1; TRBD2 aligns across 14 bases. V lost 6 bases to trimming and J lost 7 bases; unmatched junction nucleotides: 5. The germline CDR1 and CDR2 sequences are SGHTA and FQGNSA. There are 15 residues in the CDR3.

The V and J genes are TRBV5-1 and TRBJ2-5; possible D gene TRBD2, 5 bases. The CDR3 length is 16 residues. The germline gives CDR1 SGHRS, CDR2 YFSETQ. Between the trimmed V and J ends, which lost 0 bases and 11 bases, there was a span of 23 bases. This chain's CDR3 is CASSLVGSDLSGEQYF. The CDR3 coding sequence is TGCGCCAGCAGCTTGGTTGGGAGCGACCTCTCTGGGGAGCAGTACTTC.

The chain joins TRBV10-3 to TRBJ1-1; 11 nucleotides agree with TRBD1. CDR3 size: 14 residues. Germline CDR1 and CDR2: ENHRY and SYGVKD. The junction had 2 bases not matched to a gene; V was cut back by 5 bases and J by 3 bases. The CDR3, as DNA: TGTGCCATCAGTCCGGGACAGGGGGACACTGAAGCTTTCTTT. Translated, it gives CAISPGQGDTEAFF.

This chain uses TRBV5-1 with TRBJ1-5; D may be TRBD1 (6 bases). The CDR3 spans 14 residues. Trimming took off 0 bases at V and 5 bases at J, with 9 bases between the two ends. Germline V gene sequence: CDR1 SGHRS, CDR2 YFSETQ. In DNA form, the CDR3 reads TGCGCCAGCAGCTTGGGACAGGACGATCAGCCCCAGCATTTT. Its protein is CASSLGQDDQPQHF.

The gene calls are TRBV7-3 and TRBJ1-1, with D possibly TRBD1 on 5 matching bases. V was cut by 5 bases and J by 5 bases, with 12 bases left in between. The CDR3 is 13 amino acids. Germline V gene sequence: CDR1 SGHTA, CDR2 FQGTGA. The CDR3 loop reads CASSPVPGTEAFF. The CDR3 DNA reads TGTGCCAGCAGCCCAGTTCCAGGGACTGAAGCTTTCTTT.

As regards this clone: The identical CDR3 is also encoded by other nucleotide sequences in the sample. V and J are TRBV7-3 and TRBJ2-1; tentative D call: TRBD1 (5 bases). Per the germline V gene, CDR1 is SGHTA and CDR2 is FQGTGA. V was shortened by 1 base and J by 7 bases, with 11 bases between the two germline ends. This CDR3 contains 14 residues. The DNA for the CDR3 is TGTGCCAGCAGCTTAATAGGGGTTGGGAATGAGCAGTTCTTC. It specifies CASSLIGVGNEQFF. The full variable domain, with the rest looked up from reference TRBV7-3 and TRBJ2-1, is GAGVSQTPSNKVTEKGKYVELRCDPISGHTALYWYRQSLGQGPEFLIYFQGTGAADDSGLPNDRFFAVRPEGSVSTLKIQRTERGDSAVYLCASSLIGVGNEQFFGPGTRLTVL.